Shown below are 6 T cell receptor beta chains from a single sample sequenced in a study of response to subunit inactivated influenza vaccine. MiXCR, run by TCRdb on the RT-PCR reads, gives a single entry per CDR3 protein. Among about 500,000 distinct CDR3 sequences, under 15% were seen once, and the ten largest hold about an eighth. The sequenced sample was PBMCs from blood, obtained 45 days after vaccination. These receptors came from a man between 50 and 59 years old who received an inactivated influenza vaccine.

V is TRBV12-3 or TRBV12-4 and J is TRBJ2-7, with TRBD2 matching over 8 bases. The CDR3 has 14 residues. The junction had 6 bases not matched to a gene; V was cut back by 6 bases and J by 2 bases. CDR3 in DNA: TGTGCCAGCAGGACGAGCGGGGGTCCCTACGAGCAGTACTTC. Translation: CASRTSGGPYEQYF.

This clonotype was counted between two and nine times. The chain couples TRBV27 to TRBJ2-3; weak D call: TRBD1 (6 bases). From germline, CDR1 is MNHEY and CDR2 SMNVEV (reference sequence). The CDR3 is 14 amino acids. Trimming left V 3 bases short and J 9 bases short, with 16 bases between. The CDR3, as DNA: TGTGCCAGCAGTTTGGCAGGGGAACGTAGGACGCAGTATTTT. Encoded protein: CASSLAGERRTQYF.

The chain employs TRBV9 and TRBJ2-3; 8 bases map to TRBD2. The CDR3 is 14 residues long. After removal of 7 bases from V and 3 bases from J, the junction contained 7 bases not matched to a gene. Germline CDR1 is SGDLS and CDR2 is YYNGEE. This chain's CDR3 is CASRGGLITDTQYF. CDR3 DNA sequence: TGTGCCAGCCGCGGGGGGTTAATAACAGATACGCAGTATTTT.

This clonotype appeared a few times. This chain uses TRBV2 with TRBJ1-1; D is unresolved. Between the trimmed V and J ends, which lost 6 bases and 8 bases, there was a span of 10 bases. The CDR3 consists of 11 residues. Germline CDR1 and CDR2: SNHLY and FYNNEI. The CDR3 DNA reads as TGTGCCAGCAGCGCGACTAGGGAAGCTTTCTTT. Translating gives CASSATREAFF.

The chain joins TRBV18 to TRBJ2-1, with TRBD2 matching 9 bases. V gave up 2 bases and J gave up 2 bases; unmatched junction bases: 7. CDR1 is KGHSH and CDR2 is LQKENI in the germline V gene. The CDR3 extends over 17 amino acids. CDR3: CASSPNQAGGTYNEQFF. CDR3 DNA: TGTGCCAGCTCACCAAACCAAGCGGGGGGAACCTACAATGAGCAGTTCTTC.

The chain combines TRBV7-6 with TRBJ2-2, with 9 nucleotides matching TRBD2. Per the germline V gene, CDR1 is SGHVS and CDR2 is FNYEAQ. The CDR3 loop spans 16 amino acids. The junction had 5 bases not matched to a gene; V was cut back by 1 base and J by 5 bases. The CDR3 region has the DNA TGTGCCAGCAGCTTAGGTAGCGGGAGACTTACCGGGGAGCTGTTTTTT. Its translation is CASSLGSGRLTGELFF.